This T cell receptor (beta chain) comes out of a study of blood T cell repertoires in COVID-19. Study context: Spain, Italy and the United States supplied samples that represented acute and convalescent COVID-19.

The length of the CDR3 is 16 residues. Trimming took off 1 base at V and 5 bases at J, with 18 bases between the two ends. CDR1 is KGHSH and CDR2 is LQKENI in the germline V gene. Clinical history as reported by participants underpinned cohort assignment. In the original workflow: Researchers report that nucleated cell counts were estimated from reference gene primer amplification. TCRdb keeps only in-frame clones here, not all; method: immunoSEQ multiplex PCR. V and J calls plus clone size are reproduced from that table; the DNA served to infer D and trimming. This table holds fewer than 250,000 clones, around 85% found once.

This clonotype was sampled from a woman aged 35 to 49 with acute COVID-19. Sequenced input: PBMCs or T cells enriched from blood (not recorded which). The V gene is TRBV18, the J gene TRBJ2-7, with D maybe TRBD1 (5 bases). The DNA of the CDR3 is TGTGCCAGCTCACCACTGGTTATGGGTAAGGGGAACGAGCAGTACTTC. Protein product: CASSPLVMGKGNEQYF.